Below are 14 T cell receptor beta chains sequenced from a single sample in a study of shared clonotypes between healthy human individuals. Clones were read by immunoSEQ multiplex PCR, and TCRdb kept only the in-frame ones, dropping some. The table shows hundreds of thousands of clones, with approximately 95% occurring only once. Sequenced material: naive CD4+ T cells sorted from blood. Indicated subset: CD45RA+ positively selected. These receptors all stem from a woman in her thirties in good health.

The chain carries TRBV30 and TRBJ2-7; 7 bases fit TRBD1. Germline-derived CDR1 and CDR2 are GTSNPN and SVGIG (reference sequence). The V and J ends lost 5 bases and 2 bases, in that order; junction bases with no gene match: 6. This CDR3 comprises 13 residues. CDR3 sequence: CAWSGQPPYEQYF. The DNA of the CDR3 is TGTGCCTGGTCGGGACAGCCGCCCTACGAGCAGTACTTC.

This chain connects TRBV23-1 to TRBJ2-2; D remains ambiguous. TRBV23-1 belongs to the ORF category, with a function that is uncertain. V gave up 2 bases and J gave up 4 bases, with 11 bases separating them. CDR3 length: 15 residues. In DNA, the CDR3 is TGCGCCAGCAGTCAACCGGTCCATTCCACCGGGGAGCTGTTTTTT. This translates into CASSQPVHSTGELFF.

The chain recombines TRBV7-3 with TRBJ1-2, with D perhaps TRBD1 (6 bases). The germline V gene has CDR1 SGHTA and CDR2 FQGTGA. The CDR3 extends over 14 amino acids. Trimming removed 0 bases from V and 7 bases from J, with 12 bases in between. Here the CDR3 reads CASSLTGGAAGYTF. DNA for the CDR3: TGTGCCAGCAGCTTAACCGGGGGCGCAGCTGGCTACACCTTC.

The chain couples TRBV25-1 to TRBJ1-2; TRBD1 matches 10 bases. CDR1 MGHDK and CDR2 SYGVNS come from the germline V gene. CDR3 length equals 16 residues. V dropped 5 bases and J dropped 7; count of bases not matched to a gene: 13. CDR3 in amino acids: CASSQPGTGDVGGYTF. The CDR3 coding sequence is TGTGCCAGCAGTCAACCCGGGACAGGGGATGTTGGTGGCTACACCTTC.

The chain links TRBV18 to TRBJ2-3; no clear D gene. Trimming left V 3 bases short and J 3 bases short, with 13 bases between. This CDR3 has 15 residues. Germline values: CDR1 KGHSH, CDR2 LQKENI. CDR3 sequence: CASSPQPDPTDTQYF. CDR3 nucleotides: TGTGCCAGCTCACCCCAACCGGACCCTACAGATACGCAGTATTTT.

This clone was detected once. The CDR3 DNA reads as TGTGCCAGCAGGGAGTTCGGCACTGAAGCTTTCTTT. It is translated as CASREFGTEAFF. V gene TRBV28 combines with J gene TRBJ1-1; D remains ambiguous. The CDR3 consists of 12 residues. The germline V and J ends were trimmed by 6 bases and 4 bases, with 9 bases remaining between them. Germline CDR1 is MDHEN and CDR2 is SYDVKM. Full variable domain (rest looked up from reference TRBV28 and TRBJ1-1): DVKVTQSSRYLVKRTGEKVFLECVQDMDHENMFWYRQDPGLGLRLIYFSYDVKMKEKGDIPEGYSVSREKKERFSLILESASTNQTSMYLCASREFGTEAFFGQGTRLTVV.

The chain uses TRBV2 and TRBJ1-5; no firm D call. V shed 1 base and J shed 7 bases, with 11 bases lying between them. Germline V lookup: CDR1 SNHLY, CDR2 FYNNEI. The CDR3 extends over 14 amino acids. The chain's CDR3 is CASSEELGRQPQHF. The CDR3 coding sequence is TGTGCCAGCAGTGAAGAACTGGGGAGGCAGCCCCAGCATTTT.

The chain combines TRBV28 with TRBJ2-7, with no clear D. The V end was cut by 4 bases, the J end by 4 bases, with 5 bases between. Per germline, CDR1 MDHEN and CDR2 SYDVKM. The CDR3 consists of 11 residues. DNA for the CDR3: TGTGCCAGCAGTTGGGGTTACGAGCAGTACTTC. It translates to CASSWGYEQYF.

Regarding this clone: Other DNA sequences within the sample encode an identical CDR3. V and J are TRBV18 and TRBJ2-1; 10 bases line up with TRBD1. The V segment lost 3 bases and the J segment 6 bases; nucleotides outside the gene matches: 2. This CDR3 contains 14 residues. Germline CDR1 KGHSH, CDR2 LQKENI. CDR3 loop: CASSPRTGGNEQFF. In DNA form, the CDR3 reads TGTGCCAGCTCACCGCGGACAGGGGGCAATGAGCAGTTCTTC.

CDR3 bases: TGTGCCAGCAGTTACGGGGTCACTAGCACAGATACGCAGTATTTT. It codes for CASSYGVTSTDTQYF. The chain employs TRBV6-5 and TRBJ2-3; no clear D gene. Trimming left V 2 bases short and J 0 bases short, with 9 bases between. CDR1 is MNHEY, CDR2 SVGAGI, per germline. The CDR3 runs 15 residues.

The rearrangement links TRBV28 to TRBJ1-2, with unresolved D. CDR1 and CDR2 from the germline V gene are MDHEN and SYDVKM. This CDR3 is 16 amino acids long. V was clipped by 3 bases and J by 3 bases, with 17 bases between them. The CDR3 DNA is TGTGCCAGCAGTTTTTATTGGATAAATACCTACTATGGCTACACCTTC. The encoded protein is CASSFYWINTYYGYTF.

Details on this clone: Other DNA sequences from this sample encode an identical CDR3 as well. This chain links TRBV2 with TRBJ1-4; possibly TRBD1 for D (5 bases). CDR3 length equals 12 residues. Germline CDR1 reads SNHLY; CDR2 reads FYNNEI. V was clipped by 1 base and J by 8 bases, with 5 bases between them. The CDR3 sequence is CASSEGGEKLFF. The CDR3 nucleotides read TGTGCCAGCAGTGAAGGGGGCGAAAAACTGTTTTTT.

This chain connects TRBV19 to TRBJ1-2, with D possibly matching TRBD1 (6 bases). This CDR3 is built from 14 residues. Germline values: CDR1 LNHDA, CDR2 SQIVND (reference sequence). V lost 6 bases to trimming and J lost 5 bases, with 16 bases between them. The CDR3 sequence: CASRRTGLGYGYTF. CDR3 nucleotide sequence: TGTGCCAGTAGAAGAACAGGGCTCGGGTATGGCTACACCTTC.

This clone has a single count. The CDR3 spells CASRGLAGEWYTDTQYF. CDR3 nucleotide sequence: TGTGCCAGCAGGGGACTAGCGGGAGAGTGGTACACAGATACGCAGTATTTT. The chain uses TRBV2 and TRBJ2-3; TRBD2 matches 14 bases. The CDR3 runs 17 residues. Trimming cost V 6 bases and J 2 bases; bases outside gene matches: 7. The germline CDR1 and CDR2 sequences are SNHLY and FYNNEI. The full variable domain, with the rest looked up from reference TRBV2 and TRBJ2-3, is EPEVTQTPSHQVTQMGQEVILRCVPISNHLYFYWYRQILGQKVEFLVSFYNNEISEKSEIFDDQFSVERPDGSNFTLKIRSTKLEDSAMYFCASRGLAGEWYTDTQYFGPGTRLTVL.